These T cell receptor beta chains were read from a single sample in a study of regulatory T cells. Using immunoSEQ multiplex PCR, the repertoire was profiled, and TCRdb retains in-frame clones only, with some absent. The sample lists around 30,000 clones, 93% occurring once. Sequenced input: conventional CD4+ T cells sorted from blood. These receptors were obtained from a child aged 2 to 10 with CD3G deficiency. CDR3s include the opening cysteine and the closing phenylalanine or tryptophan. A D gene is named only where the DNA matches it firmly. Size tells how often a clone was seen (once, few, many) or the class of an expanded clone, and some rows leave it out.

TRBD2	15	TRBV11-2	TRBJ2-7	NA	CASSLGLAATYEQYF	TGTGCCAGCAGCCTTGGACTAGCGGCCACCTACGAGCAGTACTTC
TRBD2	17	TRBV28	TRBJ2-7	NA	CASSVADPLAARFEQYF	TGTGCCAGCAGTGTAGCCGACCCTCTAGCGGCACGCTTTGAGCAGTACTTC
NA	15	TRBV5-1	TRBJ2-3	NA	CASRLRDFSTDTQYF	TGCGCCAGCCGACTCCGGGACTTCTCCACAGATACGCAGTATTTT
TRBD2	13	TRBV6-1	TRBJ2-7	NA	CATGLAVLYEQYF	TGTGCCACCGGACTAGCGGTTCTTTACGAGCAGTACTTC
TRBD1	16	TRBV6-6	TRBJ2-6	NA	CASSYAWTGRANVLTF	TGTGCCAGCAGTTACGCCTGGACAGGAAGGGCCAACGTCCTGACTTTC
NA	13	TRBV11-2	TRBJ2-2	NA	CASRGDYTGELFF	TGTGCCAGCAGAGGGGACTACACCGGGGAGCTGTTTTTT
TRBD2	16	TRBV28	TRBJ2-7	NA	CASRGRTSGSVGEQYF	TGTGCCAGCAGAGGACGAACTAGCGGGAGTGTAGGCGAGCAGTACTTC
NA	14	TRBV30	TRBJ2-5	once	CAWSAGVYQETQYF	TGTGCCTGGAGTGCCGGGGTGTACCAAGAGACCCAGTACTTC
NA	15	TRBV6-6	TRBJ2-6	NA	CASSPTGPGANVLTF	TGTGCCAGCTCGCCCACGGGACCCGGGGCCAACGTCCTGACTTTC
NA	14	TRBV5-1	TRBJ1-1	NA	CASSKGHAADEAFF	TGCGCCAGCAGCAAGGGACACGCGGCGGATGAAGCTTTCTTT
NA	13	TRBV28	TRBJ2-7	NA	CASSSPFAYEQYF	TGTGCCAGCAGTTCCCCGTTCGCCTACGAGCAGTACTTC
TRBD2	14	TRBV5-1	TRBJ2-7	NA	CASSPGGNSYEQYF	TGCGCCAGCAGCCCGGGAGGAAATTCCTACGAGCAGTACTTC
NA	17	TRBV7-8	TRBJ2-1	NA	CASSHGQSGKRGNEQFF	TGTGCCAGCAGCCATGGACAATCCGGGAAAAGGGGCAATGAGCAGTTCTTC
NA	15	TRBV5-1	TRBJ2-3	NA	CASSLAPTDTDTQYF	TGCGCCAGCAGCTTGGCCCCGACAGACACAGATACGCAGTATTTT
NA	13	TRBV10-2	TRBJ2-1	once	CATRPEVYNEQFF	TGCGCCACCAGACCTGAGGTTTACAATGAGCAGTTCTTC
NA	11	TRBV28	TRBJ1-2	NA	CASGPMHGYTF	TGTGCCAGCGGACCTATGCATGGCTACACCTTC
NA	13	TRBV7-9	TRBJ2-1	NA	CASSLGRNNEQFF	TGTGCCAGCAGCTTAGGACGGAACAATGAGCAGTTCTTC
NA	13	TRBV28	TRBJ2-1	NA	CASSSNPYNEQFF	TGCGCCAGCAGTTCGAATCCTTACAATGAGCAGTTCTTC
TRBD1	13	TRBV18	TRBJ2-7	NA	CASSRDSRHEQYF	TGTGCCAGCTCCCGGGACAGTCGGCACGAGCAGTACTTC
TRBD1	13	TRBV28	TRBJ2-7	NA	CASTSETGTKVDF	TGTGCCAGCACCTCCGAGACAGGGACGAAAGTGGACTTC
NA	12	TRBV28	TRBJ2-1	NA	CASSPDEAEGFF	TGTGCCAGCAGTCCGGATGAAGCGGAGGGGTTCTTC
NA	18	TRBV27	TRBJ1-5	NA	CASHLGVKSSRGDQPQHF	TGTGCCAGCCATTTGGGTGTAAAGTCCTCACGGGGGGATCAGCCCCAGCATTTT
NA	11	TRBV30	TRBJ2-5	NA	CAWSTSETQYF	TGTGCCTGGAGTACGTCGGAGACCCAGTACTTC
NA	14	TRBV5-1	TRBJ2-1	once	CASSLTKGENEQFF	TGCGCCAGCAGCCTAACCAAGGGCGAGAATGAGCAGTTCTTC
NA	13	TRBV6-1	TRBJ2-7	NA	CASSDLAYYEQYF	TGTGCCAGCAGTGACCTAGCCTACTACGAGCAGTACTTC
NA	12	TRBV5-1	TRBJ2-7	NA	CASSSSYYEQYF	TGCGCCAGCAGCTCCAGTTACTACGAGCAGTACTTC
NA	15	TRBV19	TRBJ1-5	few	CASQAGASGNQPQHF	TGTGCCAGCCAGGCGGGGGCGAGTGGCAATCAGCCCCAGCATTTT
NA	13	TRBV28	TRBJ1-1	NA	CASSVGVSTEAFF	TGTGCCAGCAGCGTTGGGGTGAGCACTGAAGCTTTCTTT
NA	14	TRBV19	TRBJ1-1	NA	CASSTEAGHSRAFF	TGTGCCAGTAGTACCGAGGCTGGACATAGTCGGGCTTTCTTT
NA	14	TRBV11-2	TRBJ2-1	NA	CASSLTGYVDEQFF	TGTGCCAGCAGCTTAACAGGGTATGTCGATGAGCAGTTCTTC
NA	15	TRBV28	TRBJ1-5	NA	CASSAWQGGYQPQHF	TGTGCCAGCAGTGCCTGGCAGGGTGGGTATCAGCCCCAGCATTTT
TRBD2	15	TRBV5-1	TRBJ2-3	NA	CASSDRTSGRDTQYF	TGCGCCAGCAGCGACCGGACTAGCGGGAGGGATACGCAGTATTTT
NA	12	TRBV6-1	TRBJ1-2	NA	CASMQGNYGYTF	TGTGCCAGCATGCAGGGAAACTATGGCTACACCTTC
NA	15	TRBV7-9	TRBJ1-4	NA	CASSLGASTNEKLFF	TGTGCCAGCAGCTTAGGGGCCTCAACTAATGAAAAACTGTTTTTT
TRBD1	16	TRBV5-1	TRBJ1-6	NA	CASSMMTGKGDSPLHF	TGCGCCAGCAGCATGATGACAGGGAAAGGGGATTCACCCCTCCACTTT
NA	18	TRBV18	TRBJ2-5	NA	CASSPNSRKGTVQETQYF	TGTGCCAGCTCACCAAACAGCAGAAAAGGGACGGTCCAAGAGACCCAGTACTTC
NA	14	TRBV6-5	TRBJ2-2	NA	CASSQTRVLGELFF	TGTGCCAGCAGTCAGACTAGGGTCTTGGGGGAGCTGTTTTTT
TRBD2	15	TRBV6-1	TRBJ2-1	NA	CATNTGTSLFNEQFF	TGTGCCACCAATACCGGGACTAGCCTCTTCAATGAGCAGTTCTTC
NA	15	TRBV28	TRBJ2-1	NA	CASSPSGRGANEQFF	TGTGCCAGCAGCCCGTCCGGCCGGGGGGCCAATGAGCAGTTCTTC
TRBD2	15	TRBV7-9	TRBJ2-5	NA	CASSLIAGGPETQYF	TGTGCCAGCAGCCTAATAGCGGGAGGCCCCGAGACCCAGTACTTC
TRBD2	13	TRBV7-8	TRBJ2-2	NA	CASRFSGSGELFF	TGTGCCAGCAGGTTCAGCGGGAGCGGGGAGCTGTTTTTT
NA	11	TRBV5-1	TRBJ2-1	NA	CASSNGGEQFF	TGCGCCAGCAGCAACGGTGGTGAGCAGTTCTTC
NA	15	TRBV5-1	TRBJ2-5	NA	CASSPMGGPQETQYF	TGCGCCAGCAGCCCCATGGGCGGGCCACAAGAGACCCAGTACTTC
TRBD1	14	TRBV18	TRBJ2-7	NA	CASSPGQGNYEQYF	TGTGCCAGCTCACCGGGACAGGGAAACTACGAGCAGTACTTC
NA	17	TRBV28	TRBJ1-2	NA	CASSSNPASGAQFGYTF	TGTGCCAGCAGTTCCAACCCCGCCTCGGGCGCTCAATTTGGCTACACCTTC